Described below is a single TCR beta chain sequence and its context. In the study's own analysis: Amplification from reference gene primers served as the basis for estimated nucleated cell counts. Data came from immunoSEQ multiplex PCR; TCRdb stores just in-frame clones and leaves some out. That table furnishes V, J and clone size, whereas the DNA furnished D and trimming. This sample has some 100,000 clones, with roughly 87% found just once. Trimming removed 3 bases from V and 6 bases from J; junction bases left unmatched: 9. CDR1 and CDR2 (germline): SGHNT, YYREEE (reference sequence). The CDR3 loop spans 16 amino acids. This sample is drawn from a study of blood T cell repertoires in COVID-19. Study in general: The United States, Italy and Spain supplied acute and convalescent COVID-19 samples.

The sequencing sample was made of peripheral blood. The V gene is TRBV5-4, the J gene TRBJ2-1, with 10 nucleotides matching TRBD2. The TCR comes from a woman aged 60-75 years with acute or convalescent COVID-19. For the CDR3, the DNA is TGTGCCAGCAGCTCCCAATTAGCGGGAGGATTCAATGAGCAGTTCTTC. Its protein is CASSSQLAGGFNEQFF.